Presented here are 25 T cell receptor gamma chains from one specimen sequenced in a study of γδ T cells in repeated Plasmodium falciparum infection. TCRdb processed the multiplex PCR reads again with the CATT caller. The sample comprises 25,000 to 30,000 gamma-chain clones, under 3% of which are singletons, and 30% to 35% rests with the top ten. Vgamma9/Vdelta2+ and Vdelta2-negative gammadelta T cells were flow-sorted from PBMC for bulk sequencing. The sequenced sample was gamma-delta T cells from blood. The source is a pool of human donors (malaria-infected and uninfected, not separated).

This clone occurred a few times. The protein given by TCRdb reflects a much larger clone and differs at residue 5 from this DNA's translation, likely from a read error; the protein shown is the DNA's translation. Here the CDR3 reads CATWCYSDWIKTF. CDR3 in DNA: TGTGCCACCTGGTGTTATAGTGATTGGATCAAGACGTTT. V usage is TRGV3 and J usage is TRGJP2. This CDR3 contains 13 residues. V lost 6 bases, J lost 4 bases, and 5 bases stayed unmatched. Germline lookup yields CDR1 VTNTFY and CDR2 YDVSTARD (reference sequence).

There are a few counts of this clone. TCRdb shows a much larger clone's protein in place of this DNA's translation, and the two differ at residue 5, likely through a read error; the protein shown is translated from the DNA. The chain carries TRGV9 and TRGJ1 or TRGJ2. Per germline, CDR1 GITISATS and CDR2 ISYDGTV (reference sequence). The CDR3 loop spans 11 amino acids. Unmatched junction bases numbered 8, after V lost 5 bases and J lost 10 bases. The CDR3 loop reads CALWAFQKKLF. The CDR3 coding sequence is TGTGCCTTGTGGGCCTTTCAAAAGAAACTCTTT.

The sample holds many counts of this clone. The amino acid sequence in TCRdb belongs to a much larger clone and departs from this DNA's translation at residue 15, likely a sequencing read error; the sequence shown is translated from the DNA. The V gene reported is TRGV9; the J gene is uncalled. The germline V gene encodes CDR1 GITISATS and CDR2 ISYDGTV (reference sequence). The CDR3 sequence is 17 residues long. The CDR3 is CALWEPTTPWNYYKELF. CDR3 sequence (DNA): TGTGCCTTGTGGGAGCCAACAACCCCCTGGAATTATTATAAGGAACTCTTT.

This clone was found many times. The V and J genes are TRGV9 and TRGJP1. The V gene's germline CDR1 is GITISATS and CDR2 ISYDGTV (reference sequence). The CDR3 extends over 13 amino acids. The V segment lost 2 bases and the J segment 8 bases; nucleotides outside the gene matches: 5. CDR3 region: CALWEGPGWFKIF. The CDR3 nucleotides read TGTGCCTTGTGGGAGGGCCCAGGTTGGTTCAAGATATTT.

Comments on this clone: A read error likely explains this, since a far larger clone differs by one base. This same CDR3 is encoded by further DNA sequences in the sample. V gene TRGV9 combines with J gene TRGJP. No J gene was available from TCRdb, and it was assigned here by a germline match of the DNA. This CDR3 is built from 13 residues. The V gene's germline CDR1 is GITISATS and CDR2 ISYDGTV (reference sequence). J was trimmed by 9 bases and V by 12 bases; bases with no gene match: 8. For the CDR3, the DNA is TGTGCCCTGTTAGGGTTGGGCAAAAAAATCAAGGTATTT. It encodes CALLGLGKKIKVF.

This clone was detected only a few times. Other DNA sequences in this specimen translate into the identical CDR3. The chain employs TRGV4 and TRGJ1 or TRGJ2. The J gene was missing in TCRdb and was found by matching the end of the DNA to germline. The germline V gene has CDR1 EGSTGY and CDR2 YDSYTSSV. J was trimmed by 10 bases and V by 0 bases; bases with no gene match: 12. The CDR3 has 14 residues. The CDR3 nucleotides read TGTGCCACCTGGGATGGGCGGGTCTTTTACAAGAAACTCTTT. Translating gives CATWDGRVFYKKLF.

This clone was counted a few times. This likely reflects a read error, since a far larger clone is one base away. Other DNA sequences of this sample code for an identical CDR3. The chain combines TRGV9 with TRGJ1 or TRGJ2. Here the J gene came from matching the DNA to germline, since TCRdb omits it. J lost 6 bases, V lost 6 bases, and 17 bases had no gene match. The length of the CDR3 is 15 residues. The V gene's germline CDR1 is GITISATS and CDR2 ISYDGTV (reference sequence). The CDR3 here is CALWPLGRICYKKLF. CDR3 coding DNA: TGTGCCTTGTGGCCCTTGGGGCGAATCTGTTATAAGAAACTCTTT.

This clone showed up just a few times. A far larger clone is one base from this, pointing to a likely read error. This same CDR3 is encoded by further DNA sequences in the sample. V and J are TRGV2 and TRGJ1 or TRGJ2. Assignment of the J gene here rests on matching the DNA to germline, because TCRdb gives none. Per the germline V gene, CDR1 is EGSNGY and CDR2 is YDSYNSKV. This CDR3 spans 14 amino acids. J was trimmed by 3 bases and V by 1 base; bases with no gene match: 6. DNA for the CDR3: TGTGCCACCTGGGACGGTCGACCTTATTATAAGAAACTCTTT. Its translation: CATWDGRPYYKKLF.

This clone has just a few counts. TCRdb's entry gives the protein of a much larger clone, which mismatches this DNA's translation at residue 11, likely from a read error; the protein reported here is translated from the DNA. J is TRGJ1 or TRGJ2 and V is TRGV2. Here the J gene was assigned by germline matching of the DNA, as TCRdb has none. In germline, CDR1 is EGSNGY, CDR2 YDSYNSKV. This CDR3 has 14 amino acids. The CDR3: CATWDDSNYYRKLF. DNA of the CDR3: TGTGCCACCTGGGACGATTCGAATTATTATAGGAAACTCTTT.

Only a few counts were recorded for this clone. Since a far larger clone is one base different, this is likely a read error. Because the CDR3's place on the DNA is in doubt, the DNA is left out and the CDR3 is given as listed by TCRdb. The J gene has no call, while the V gene is TRGV9. The CDR3 is 27 residues long, counting both termini. The germline V gene encodes CDR1 GITISATS and CDR2 ISYDGTV (reference sequence). The CDR3 spells CALFQRNSLAVEQHLLSQVSIGRIQHF.

This clone was recorded a few times. A far larger clone is off by one base, so a read error is likely. Other DNA sequences in the same sample also yield this CDR3. This chain joins TRGV4 and TRGJ1 or TRGJ2. TCRdb leaves out the J gene; it was filled in here by matching the DNA to germline. CDR1 is EGSTGY and CDR2 is YDSYTSSV in the germline V gene. CDR3 size: 14 residues. CDR3 bases: TGTGCTACCTGGGATGAGACCCGTTATTATAAGAAACTCTTT. This encodes CATWDETRYYKKLF.

This clone showed up just a few times. The protein TCRdb gives is from a much larger clone and does not agree with this DNA's translation at residue 5, likely a read error; the protein shown here comes from the DNA. The chain carries TRGV9 and TRGJ1 or TRGJ2. No J segment appears in TCRdb, so it was assigned here by matching the sequence to germline. CDR1 GITISATS and CDR2 ISYDGTV come from the germline V gene (reference sequence). V lost 5 bases, J lost 5 bases, and 9 bases stayed unmatched. CDR3 length: 13 amino acids. CDR3 amino acids: CALWGATHYKKLF. The CDR3 DNA reads TGTGCCTTGTGGGGGGCAACACATTATAAGAAACTCTTT.

The chain carries TRGV4 and TRGJ1 or TRGJ2. TCRdb offers no J gene call, so here the DNA was matched to germline to obtain one. CDR3 size: 15 residues. V lost 4 bases to trimming and J lost 4 bases; unmatched junction nucleotides: 13. Looked up from germline, CDR1 is EGSTGY and CDR2 is YDSYTSSV. CDR3: CATWDGPIQYYKKLF. CDR3 nucleotide sequence: TGTGCCACCTGGGACGGGCCGATTCAGTATTATAAGAAACTCTTT.

As to this clone: The TCRdb protein comes from a much larger clone and disagrees with this DNA's translation at residue 11, likely due to a read error; the protein given here is derived from the DNA. Called V gene: TRGV2; the J gene was not called. The V gene's germline CDR1 is EGSNGY and CDR2 YDSYNSKV. This CDR3 region has 14 residues. For the CDR3, the DNA is TGTGCCACCTGGGACGCATACGTTAAAGGCATTCAGCTCTTT. This encodes CATWDAYVKGIQLF.

This clone was picked up many times. With only one base between it and a far larger clone, this is likely a read error. This CDR3 is also generated by other DNA sequences in the sample. The V and J genes are TRGV2 and TRGJ1 or TRGJ2. Germline V gene lookup returns CDR1 EGSNGY and CDR2 YDSYNSKV. This CDR3 comprises 14 residues. With 0 bases clipped from V and 7 bases from J, the junction kept 9 bases outside the gene matches. The CDR3 reads CATWDGLVDYKKLF. The CDR3 DNA reads as TGTGCCACCTGGGACGGGCTCGTCGACTATAAGAAACTCTTT.

Within the sample, this clone is medium-sized. This sample also contains other DNA sequences that code for the same CDR3. The CDR3 spells CALWEGNKKLF. The CDR3 DNA reads as TGTGCCTTGTGGGAGGGAAATAAGAAACTCTTT. The chain recombines TRGV9 with TRGJ1 or TRGJ2. The ends lost 2 bases at V and 8 bases at J; junction bases unmatched: 3. The CDR3 loop spans 11 amino acids. Germline CDR1 and CDR2: GITISATS and ISYDGTV (reference sequence).

This clone was counted a few times. A read error is likely here: a far larger clone is one base away. The identical CDR3 is also encoded by other nucleotide sequences in the sample. The chain carries TRGV9 and TRGJ1 or TRGJ2. The J gene is not listed in TCRdb, so it was assigned here from a DNA match to germline. Germline CDR1 reads GITISATS; CDR2 reads ISYDGTV (reference sequence). V shed 5 bases, J shed 2 bases, and the junction held 9 bases outside the gene matches. The CDR3 contains 14 residues. CDR3 DNA sequence: TGTGCCTTGTGGGGTCCACGGGATTATTATAAGAAACTCTTT. Its protein product is CALWGPRDYYKKLF.

This clone was seen ten or more times. The protein in TCRdb stems from a much larger clone and differs at residue 7 from this DNA's translation, likely a read error; here the protein is translated from the DNA. This chain connects TRGV5 to TRGJP2. V was clipped by 0 bases and J by 10 bases; unmatched bases: 14. Germline assignment: CDR1 VINAFY and CDR2 YDVSNSKD. The CDR3 is made up of 16 amino acids. CDR3: CATWDRPSRRIWIKTF. CDR3 DNA: TGTGCCACCTGGGACAGGCCTAGTCGTAGGATTTGGATCAAGACGTTT.

Ten or more counts support this clone. A much bigger clone sits one base away, suggesting this may be a read error. The sample contains more than one DNA sequence encoding this CDR3. The chain joins TRGV9 to TRGJ1 or TRGJ2. This CDR3 contains 12 residues. CDR1 is GITISATS and CDR2 is ISYDGTV in the germline V gene (reference sequence). Trimming removed 1 base from V and 6 bases from J; junction bases left unmatched: 3. The CDR3 loop is CALWEVGYKKLF. The CDR3 coding sequence is TGTGCCTTGTGGGAGGTTGGTTATAAGAAACTCTTT.

This clone was counted many times. This chain connects TRGV3 to TRGJ1 or TRGJ2. Germline V CDR1 and CDR2: VTNTFY, YDVSTARD (reference sequence). This CDR3 has 11 residues. The V and J ends lost 3 bases and 12 bases, in that order; junction bases with no gene match: 8. In DNA form, the CDR3 reads TGTGCCACCTGGGACCGGCGGTGGAAACTCTTT. Translation: CATWDRRWKLF.

Ten or more counts support this clone. The protein recorded in TCRdb matches a much larger clone and deviates from this DNA's translation at residue 10, suggesting a read error; the protein here is obtained by translating the DNA. This rearrangement joins TRGV5 to TRGJP2. The J gene, left out of TCRdb, was set here by checking the DNA against germline. This CDR3 is 16 amino acids long. Germline lookup yields CDR1 VINAFY and CDR2 YDVSNSKD. The J segment lost 10 bases and the V segment lost 0 bases, leaving 14 bases of the junction unmatched. CDR3 in amino acids: CATWDRLSRGIWIKTF. CDR3 bases: TGTGCCACCTGGGACAGGCTTAGTCGTGGGATTTGGATCAAGACGTTT.

This clone was recorded a few times. The TCRdb record carries a much larger clone's protein, which differs from this DNA's translation at residue 7; a read error is the likely cause, and the protein listed here is the DNA translation. The chain recombines TRGV4 with TRGJ1 or TRGJ2. In the absence of a J gene in TCRdb, the DNA was matched to germline to assign it here. V lost 0 bases, J lost 0 bases, and 5 bases stayed unmatched. This CDR3 is built from 15 residues. Germline CDR1 reads EGSTGY; CDR2 reads YDSYTSSV. CDR3 bases: TGTGCCACCTGGGATGGGTCTTTGAATTATTATAAGAAACTCTTT. It is translated as CATWDGSLNYYKKLF.

The table lists this clone with a few counts. A far larger clone is a single base away, which makes a read error likely. The sample holds other DNA sequences that translate to the same CDR3. This sequence joins TRGV9 and TRGJP. TCRdb does not report a J gene; here it was assigned by matching the DNA to germline references. Germline CDR1 is GITISATS and CDR2 is ISYDGTV (reference sequence). CDR3 length equals 18 residues. CDR3 sequence: CALWEGEQRELGKKIKVF. The CDR3 region has the DNA TGTGCCCTGTGGGAGGGTGAGCAGCGAGAGTTGGGCAAAAAAATCAAGGTATTT.

As to this clone: TCRdb shows a much larger clone's protein in place of this DNA's translation, and the two differ at residue 3, likely through a read error; the protein shown is translated from the DNA. The gene calls are TRGV4 and TRGJ1 or TRGJ2. No J segment appears in TCRdb, so it was assigned here by matching the sequence to germline. The germline V gene has CDR1 EGSTGY and CDR2 YDSYTSSV. This CDR3 has 14 residues. CDR3 amino acids: CASWAPVGGYKKLF. The CDR3 DNA reads TGTGCCTCCTGGGCCCCGGTCGGAGGCTATAAGAAACTCTTT.

This clone was seen at least ten times. This sequence joins TRGV9 and TRGJ1 or TRGJ2. The V gene's germline CDR1 is GITISATS and CDR2 ISYDGTV (reference sequence). The V segment lost 0 bases and the J segment 4 bases; nucleotides outside the gene matches: 9. This CDR3 region has 15 residues. CDR3 sequence reads: CALWEVSIQYYKKLF. The CDR3 DNA follows: TGTGCCTTGTGGGAGGTGTCCATCCAATATTATAAGAAACTCTTT.